These 26 T cell receptor beta chains originate from one sample sequenced in a study of CD4+ T cells in melanoma. The protocol was immunoSEQ multiplex PCR, while the TCRdb copy is restricted to in-frame clones and leaves out a portion. The sample records 10,000 or so clones, about 60% being singletons. What was sequenced was cells from a culture (not recorded whether cultured in vitro). Receptors originate from a human donor with melanoma.

The chain carries TRBV29-1 and TRBJ1-1, with D unresolved. V was clipped by 6 bases and J by 4 bases, with 9 bases between them. The germline V gene encodes CDR1 SQVTM and CDR2 ANQGSEA. The CDR3 has 11 amino acids. The DNA for the CDR3 is TGCAGCGTCGGACGGTCCACTGAAGCTTTCTTT. As protein: CSVGRSTEAFF.

In its sample, this clone was seen once. Other nucleotide sequences from this sample produce the same CDR3. CDR3 coding DNA: TGTGCCAGCAGCTTGGAGTCGGGACTCGAAGAGACCCAGTACTTC. It is translated as CASSLESGLEETQYF. The chain couples TRBV5-4 to TRBJ2-5, with a tentative D call TRBD2 (6 bases). CDR3 length: 15 residues. The V end was cut by 0 bases, the J end by 3 bases, with 12 bases between. Germline V CDR1 and CDR2: SGHNT, YYREEE (reference sequence).

The chain carries TRBV18 and TRBJ1-4; D unresolved. V shed 4 bases and J shed 3 bases, with 9 bases lying between them. Germline CDR1 reads KGHSH; CDR2 reads LQKENI. The CDR3 length is 14 residues. CDR3 nucleotides: TGTGCCAGCTCACAAGTCCTGGCTAATGAAAAACTGTTTTTT. It encodes CASSQVLANEKLFF.

The chain employs TRBV25-1 and TRBJ2-7; D may match TRBD1 or TRBD2 (6 bases each). V was shortened by 5 bases and J by 5 bases, with 19 bases between the two germline ends. Germline loops: CDR1 MGHDK, CDR2 SYGVNS. The CDR3 contains 15 residues. CDR3 sequence: CASSPDWGAGNEQYF. CDR3 bases: TGTGCCAGCAGTCCCGACTGGGGGGCCGGCAACGAGCAGTACTTC.

This clone occurred once. This chain links TRBV9 with TRBJ1-2; D is undetermined. The CDR3 loop spans 16 amino acids. Germline V CDR1 and CDR2: SGDLS, YYNGEE. V gave up 7 bases and J gave up 4 bases, with 23 bases separating them. CDR3 region: CASGRGLLPVVYGYTF. CDR3 coding DNA: TGTGCCAGCGGGCGTGGACTGTTGCCCGTTGTCTATGGCTACACCTTC. The full variable domain, rest sourced from reference TRBV9 and TRBJ1-2, is DSGVTQTPKHLITATGQRVTLRCSPRSGDLSVYWYQQSLDQGLQFLIQYYNGEERAKGNILERFSAQQFPDLHSELNLSSLELGDSALYFCASGRGLLPVVYGYTFGSGTRLTVV.

This clone is medium-sized by share. This chain joins TRBV2 and TRBJ1-1; no firm D call. Germline-derived CDR1 and CDR2 are SNHLY and FYNNEI. CDR3 size: 15 residues. Trimming took off 9 bases at V and 6 bases at J, with 23 bases between the two ends. CDR3 protein: CASGNGRSSTSEAFF. The CDR3 DNA sequence: TGTGCCAGTGGGAACGGTAGATCGAGTACATCTGAAGCTTTCTTT.

This sequence joins TRBV27 and TRBJ1-6; 8 nucleotides agree with TRBD1. Per the germline V gene, CDR1 is MNHEY and CDR2 is SMNVEV (reference sequence). J was trimmed by 1 base and V by 5 bases; bases with no gene match: 13. The CDR3 is made up of 19 amino acids. The CDR3, as DNA: TGTGCCAGCAGTGTCCGCCGAGGACAGGGAGCATCCTATAATTCACCCCTCCACTTT. Translating gives CASSVRRGQGASYNSPLHF.

This clone was observed a handful of times. This chain links TRBV11-2 with TRBJ1-2, with a tentative D call TRBD1 (6 bases). CDR1 is SGHAT and CDR2 is FQNNGV in the germline V gene. This CDR3 contains 15 residues. Trimming left V 5 bases short and J 4 bases short, with 17 bases between. In nucleotides, the CDR3 is TGTGCCAGCAGCGTTCGGGGGGCGTCCGCCTATGGCTACACCTTC. Translated: CASSVRGASAYGYTF.

The table lists this clone with a few counts. The chain links TRBV5-1 to TRBJ1-4; D uncertain. CDR1 is SGHRS and CDR2 is YFSETQ in the germline V gene. This CDR3 is 12 amino acids long. The V and J ends lost 3 bases and 8 bases respectively, with 8 bases between them. The DNA of the CDR3 is TGCGCCAGCAGCTCGGTTGGGGAAAAACTGTTTTTT. This gives the protein CASSSVGEKLFF.

The genes are TRBV5-1 and TRBJ2-2; 8 bases map to TRBD2. The J segment lost 0 bases and the V segment lost 4 bases, leaving 8 bases of the junction unmatched. Germline assignment: CDR1 SGHRS and CDR2 YFSETQ. This CDR3 is built from 17 residues. CDR3 region: CASSPGVAGPNTGELFF. The CDR3 DNA follows: TGCGCCAGCAGCCCGGGCGTAGCGGGGCCGAACACCGGGGAGCTGTTTTTT.

For this clone: In the same sample, other DNA sequences code for this CDR3. The CDR3 DNA reads TGTGCCAGCAGCGCCAGGTGGGATTCACCCCTCCACTTT. Its translation: CASSARWDSPLHF. The V call is TRBV7-9, the J call TRBJ1-6, with D hard to call. CDR3 length equals 13 residues. Germline V lookup: CDR1 SEHNR, CDR2 FQNEAQ (reference sequence). Trimming cost V 5 bases and J 8 bases, with 10 bases left between them. The variable domain in full, with the rest retrieved from reference TRBV7-9 and TRBJ1-6, is DTGVSQNPRHKITKRGQNVTFRCDPISEHNRLYWYRQTLGQGPEFLTYFQNEAQLEKSRLLSDRFSAERPKGSFSTLEIQRTEQGDSAMYLCASSARWDSPLHFGNGTRLTVT.

Concerning this clone itself: At one end the junction does not follow the germline gene, possibly because of a read error. The chain has TRBV6-5 and TRBJ2-7; D is unclear. Per germline, CDR1 MNHEY and CDR2 SVGAGI. The CDR3 is 13 residues long. CDR3 amino acids: CAISNAQALGEYF. The CDR3 DNA sequence: TGTGCCATCAGTAACGCGCAGGCGCTTGGGGAGTACTTC.

About this clone: Other DNA variants within this sample encode the same CDR3. DNA of the CDR3: TGTGCCAGCAGCCCCCTCGGGGGGAGCGGTGAAGCTTTCTTT. Residues: CASSPLGGSGEAFF. The chain employs TRBV7-9 and TRBJ1-1; D is perhaps TRBD1 (5 bases). Looked up from germline, CDR1 is SEHNR and CDR2 is FQNEAQ (reference sequence). The CDR3 contains 14 residues. Trimming left V 5 bases short and J 7 bases short, with 17 bases between.

The rearrangement links TRBV5-1 to TRBJ2-7, with D possibly being TRBD2 (6 bases). The CDR3 has 16 amino acids. The V gene lost 4 bases and the J gene lost 3 bases, with 20 bases spanning the gap. Germline values: CDR1 SGHRS, CDR2 YFSETQ. CDR3 nucleotides: TGCGCCAGCAGCCCGGGGGTAAGGTCCGGCCGCTACGAGCAGTACTTC. Encoded protein: CASSPGVRSGRYEQYF.

As concerns this clone: This CDR3 is also generated by other DNA sequences in the sample. V usage is TRBV30 and J usage is TRBJ1-3; TRBD1 is a possible D gene (5 bases). The CDR3 sequence is 15 residues long. Deletions cut 2 bases from V and 0 bases from J, with 11 bases between. Germline CDR1 and CDR2: GTSNPN and SVGIG (reference sequence). CDR3 coding DNA: TGTGCCTGGAGTCTCTGGGGACTCTCTGGAAACACCATATATTTT. Its protein is CAWSLWGLSGNTIYF.

The chain uses TRBV4-1 and TRBJ1-1; weak D call: TRBD1 (5 bases). There are 22 residues in the CDR3. Germline V gene data show CDR1 as MGHRA and CDR2 as YSYEKL. Between the trimmed V and J ends, which lost 3 bases and 3 bases, there was a span of 35 bases. The CDR3 region is CASSHPGARRGDPNLEDTEAFF. The CDR3 region has the DNA TGCGCCAGCAGCCACCCCGGGGCGCGACGTGGGGACCCGAATTTGGAGGACACTGAAGCTTTCTTT.

A word on this clone: This CDR3 is also generated by other DNA sequences in the sample. The CDR3 protein is CASSERAGTVGYTF. DNA for the CDR3: TGTGCCAGCAGTGAACGGGCAGGGACTGTCGGTTACACCTTC. The J gene is TRBJ1-2, the V gene TRBV2; a weak D match, TRBD1 (5 bases). The CDR3 has 14 residues. Per germline, CDR1 SNHLY and CDR2 FYNNEI. V shed 2 bases and J shed 11 bases, with 18 bases lying between them.

This rearrangement joins TRBV14 to TRBJ2-5, with 8 bases aligning to TRBD2. CDR1 and CDR2 from the germline V gene are SGHDN and FVKESK. J gave up 7 bases and V 1 base, and 11 bases lay outside the gene matches. The CDR3 totals 16 residues. The CDR3 sequence is CASSQGGGGRGGTQYF. In DNA, the CDR3 is TGTGCCAGCAGCCAAGGAGGCGGGGGGCGAGGAGGGACCCAGTACTTC.

This clone has just a few counts. The chain employs TRBV7-9 and TRBJ2-2; D tentatively fits TRBD1 or TRBD2 (5 bases each). This CDR3 contains 15 residues. Trimming cost V 5 bases and J 3 bases, with 13 bases left between them. Germline V gives CDR1 SEHNR, CDR2 FQNEAQ (reference sequence). This CDR3 reads CASSPDRGDTGELFF. The CDR3 nucleotides read TGTGCCAGCAGCCCTGACCGAGGGGACACCGGGGAGCTGTTTTTT.

Only a few counts were recorded for this clone. The rearrangement links TRBV10-1 to TRBJ2-3; tentatively, D is TRBD2 (7 bases). This CDR3 is built from 15 residues. V dropped 4 bases and J dropped 2 bases, with 13 bases sitting between them. Germline V gives CDR1 WNHNN, CDR2 SYGVQD (reference sequence). CDR3 nucleotide sequence: TGCGCCAGCAGTGTGGGGGGGGGCCCCACAGATACGCAGTATTTT. Translation gives CASSVGGGPTDTQYF.

The V call is TRBV5-8, the J call TRBJ2-5; D unclear. V lost 2 bases, J lost 4 bases, and 6 bases lay in between. The CDR3 is 12 residues long. Germline assignment: CDR1 SGHTS and CDR2 YDEGEE. The CDR3 protein is CASSFWSETQYF. Here the CDR3 DNA reads TGTGCCAGCAGCTTTTGGTCAGAGACCCAGTACTTC.

V usage is TRBV4-2 and J usage is TRBJ2-3; D ambiguous. The CDR3 extends over 17 amino acids. V lost 2 bases and J lost 1, with 16 bases in between. Germline V gene sequence: CDR1 LGHNA, CDR2 YNFKEQ. This chain's CDR3 is CASSQRNLGSRTDTQYF. The CDR3 bases are TGTGCCAGCAGCCAACGGAATCTGGGGTCCCGCACAGATACGCAGTATTTT.

The chain recombines TRBV10-2 with TRBJ2-3; D call uncertain. Germline assignment: CDR1 WSHSY and CDR2 SAAADI. The CDR3 spans 15 residues. V dropped 4 bases and J dropped 2 bases, with 13 bases sitting between them. Written as DNA, the CDR3 is TGCGCCAGCAGTGTCTACAACTCATACACAGATACGCAGTATTTT. This sequence encodes CASSVYNSYTDTQYF.

The chain joins TRBV5-1 to TRBJ2-2; maybe TRBD1 (6 bases). Trimming pared 2 bases from V and 5 bases from J, leaving 10 bases between. The germline CDR1 and CDR2 sequences are SGHRS and YFSETQ. The CDR3 contains 14 residues. This chain's CDR3 is CASSLGGFTGELFF. The CDR3 nucleotides read TGCGCCAGCAGCTTAGGGGGTTTTACCGGGGAGCTGTTTTTT.

The chain links TRBV30 to TRBJ1-3; no clear D gene. This CDR3 has 12 amino acids. The ends were cut back, 1 base at V and 4 bases at J, with 5 bases in the middle. Germline V CDR1 and CDR2: GTSNPN, SVGIG (reference sequence). CDR3 loop: CAWSDSGNTIYF. In DNA, the CDR3 is TGTGCCTGGAGTGATTCAGGAAACACCATATATTTT.

V is TRBV7-2 and J is TRBJ2-1; no clear D. V was shortened by 5 bases and J by 6 bases, with 11 bases between the two germline ends. Germline CDR1 reads SGHTA; CDR2 reads FQGNSA. This CDR3 comprises 13 residues. CDR3 amino acids: CASSVRSGNEQFF. CDR3 nucleotides: TGTGCCAGCAGCGTCCGTAGTGGCAATGAGCAGTTCTTC.